This entry describes one TCR beta chain. This sample stems from a study of shared clonotypes between healthy human individuals. At deep level, the assay was performed. The protocol was immunoSEQ multiplex PCR, while the TCRdb copy is restricted to in-frame clones and leaves out a portion. The sample gives 2 million to 2.5 million clones, 85% to 95% of which show up once; approximately 0.4% is in the top ten. Germline assignment: CDR1 SGHDT and CDR2 YYEEEE. The V gene lost 2 bases and the J gene lost 7 bases, with 10 bases spanning the gap. This CDR3 is built from 13 residues. Sequenced material: naive CD4+ T cells from PBMCs. Regarding subset: CD45RA+ positively selected. This clonotype was sampled from a man younger than 30 in good health. Some clones in this sample may be carry-over from other donors' samples. The chain has TRBV5-6 and TRBJ1-5; D call uncertain. The CDR3 DNA is TGTGCCAGCAGCTTAAGCAGTCAACAGCCCCAGCATTTT. Protein: CASSLSSQQPQHF. The full variable domain, with the rest looked up from reference TRBV5-6 and TRBJ1-5, is DAGVTQSPTHLIKTRGQQVTLRCSPKSGHDTVSWYQQALGQGPQFIFQYYEEEERQRGNFPDRFSGHQFPNYSSELNVNALLLGDSALYLCASSLSSQQPQHFGDGTRLSIL.